This T cell receptor (beta chain) is drawn from a study of cytomegalovirus exposure and HLA in healthy donors. General study results and limits: Testing in vitro showed a few CMV-associated chains specific for CMV antigens. Upon later analysis, TCR association rates were observed to vary by HLA locus, being highest for DRB1 and lowest for HLA-C.

Notes on this clone: Its antigen is unknown.

Primers for the PCR totalled 60 Vbeta and 13 Jbeta. Authors' methods: Counted up in a later analysis, unique TCR beta chains came to about 80 million, with about 9.9 million shared. TCRdb's table, derived via immunoSEQ multiplex PCR, lists solely in-frame clones and lacks some. V and J calls and clone size are copied from that table; D and trimming were computed from the DNA. The table shows about 100,000 clones, with 75% to 85% occurring only once. The CDR3 loop spans 16 amino acids. Trimming shortened V by 5 bases and J by 0 bases, and 14 bases separated the two germline ends. Germline V lookup: CDR1 LNHDA, CDR2 SQIVND (reference sequence).

The V gene is TRBV19, the J gene TRBJ1-3; weak D call: TRBD1 (5 bases). Sequencing was done on a sample of PBMCs. The TCR sequence derives from a woman in her forties in good health and CMV-seronegative. CDR3 loop: CASSPAGANSGNTIYF. CDR3 DNA sequence: TGTGCCAGTAGTCCTGCTGGGGCCAACTCTGGAAACACCATATATTTT.